These 24 T cell receptor beta chains share one sample of origin, sequenced in a study of radiotherapy plus CTLA-4 blockade in lung cancer. Using immunoSEQ multiplex PCR, the repertoire was profiled, and TCRdb retains in-frame clones only, with some absent. The table records approximately 95,000 clones, 82% of them present only once. Material: peripheral blood, obtained from a patient treated with radiotherapy plus ipilimumab. Receptors were obtained from a human donor with non-small cell lung cancer who had a partial response to radiotherapy plus ipilimumab.

In DNA, the CDR3 is TGTGCCAGCAGCTTAGAGCGGGGAAACACCATATATTTT. This translates into CASSLERGNTIYF. V usage is TRBV13 and J usage is TRBJ1-3; D ambiguous. Trimming took off 1 base at V and 4 bases at J, with 5 bases between the two ends. The CDR3 has 13 amino acids. The germline V gene encodes CDR1 PRHDT and CDR2 FYEKMQ (reference sequence).

This rearrangement joins TRBV28 to TRBJ1-4; D not resolved. CDR1 is MDHEN and CDR2 is SYDVKM in the germline V gene. CDR3 length: 15 amino acids. With 2 bases removed from V and 8 bases from J, the gap between germline ends came to 15 bases. CDR3 in DNA: TGTGCCAGCAGTTTAACCGGGAGCGGCGTAGAAAAACTGTTTTTT. Its translation is CASSLTGSGVEKLFF. Full variable domain (rest looked up from reference TRBV28 and TRBJ1-4): DVKVTQSSRYLVKRTGEKVFLECVQDMDHENMFWYRQDPGLGLRLIYFSYDVKMKEKGDIPEGYSVSREKKERFSLILESASTNQTSMYLCASSLTGSGVEKLFFGSGTQLSVL.

The chain uses TRBV7-9 and TRBJ2-3, with D possibly being TRBD1 (6 bases). V lost 2 bases, J lost 1 base, and 10 bases lay in between. Germline assignment: CDR1 SEHNR and CDR2 FQNEAQ (reference sequence). The CDR3 is 15 residues long. CDR3 region: CASSLQTGGTDTQYF. For the CDR3, the DNA is TGTGCCAGCAGCTTACAGACAGGAGGCACAGATACGCAGTATTTT.

This chain uses TRBV29-1 with TRBJ2-2; tentative D call: TRBD2 (6 bases). The CDR3 is made up of 13 amino acids. With 7 bases removed from V and 4 bases from J, the gap between germline ends came to 13 bases. Germline V gene lookup returns CDR1 SQVTM and CDR2 ANQGSEA. CDR3 in amino acids: CSAGTHTTGELFF. The CDR3 nucleotides read TGCAGCGCCGGGACTCACACCACCGGGGAGCTGTTTTTT.

V usage is TRBV7-9 and J usage is TRBJ2-7; TRBD2 matches 11 bases. CDR1 SEHNR and CDR2 FQNEAQ come from the germline V gene (reference sequence). The CDR3 loop spans 15 amino acids. V trimming: 4 bases; J trimming: 0 bases; junction bases outside the gene matches: 2. The CDR3 is CASSSSGRTSYEQYF. Written as DNA, the CDR3 is TGTGCCAGCAGCTCTAGCGGGAGGACCTCCTACGAGCAGTACTTC.

This clone has more than one count but fewer than ten. The chain employs TRBV7-3 and TRBJ2-3; D is perhaps TRBD1 (5 bases). The germline V gene encodes CDR1 SGHTA and CDR2 FQGTGA. Trimming stripped 1 base from V and 6 bases from J, with 11 bases between. The CDR3 extends over 14 amino acids. The CDR3 loop is CASSLKRTTDTQYF. The CDR3 DNA reads as TGTGCCAGCAGCTTAAAGAGGACAACCGATACGCAGTATTTT.

This clone was detected a few times. The chain carries TRBV12-1 and TRBJ2-7; TRBD2 is the table's D call and was not checked against the DNA. TRBV12-1 is a pseudogene. This CDR3 spans 18 amino acids. Here the CDR3 DNA reads TGTGCCAGCAGCCCCCCCGGGGGAAGTAGCGGGCCTTGCTACGAGCAGTACTTC. Translating it yields CASSPPGGSSGPCYEQYF.

The rearrangement uses TRBV11-2 and TRBJ2-3, with TRBD2 identical over 11 bases. V trimming: 1 base; J trimming: 6 bases; junction bases outside the gene matches: 12. Germline CDR1 reads SGHAT; CDR2 reads FQNNGV. The CDR3 is 18 residues long. Here the CDR3 DNA reads TGTGCCAGCAGCTTAGGATGGGCTAGCGGGAGGCTCTCGGATACGCAGTATTTT. This translates into CASSLGWASGRLSDTQYF. Full variable domain (missing parts from reference TRBV11-2 and TRBJ2-3): EAGVAQSPRYKIIEKRQSVAFWCNPISGHATLYWYQQILGQGPKLLIQFQNNGVVDDSQLPKDRFSAERLKGVDSTLKIQPAKLEDSAVYLCASSLGWASGRLSDTQYFGPGTRLTVL.

This clone was observed a handful of times. The rearrangement joins TRBV7-9 to TRBJ1-3; D is ambiguous. The V end was cut by 1 base, the J end by 2 bases, with 12 bases between. CDR1 is SEHNR and CDR2 is FQNEAQ in the germline V gene (reference sequence). CDR3 length: 16 residues. The CDR3 is CASSLGAGEPGNTIYF. The CDR3 nucleotides read TGTGCCAGCAGCTTAGGAGCGGGTGAGCCTGGAAACACCATATATTTT.

The rearrangement uses TRBV5-8 and TRBJ2-1; TRBD2 matches at 10 bases. CDR1 and CDR2 (germline): SGHTS, YDEGEE. V was pared by 2 bases and J by 6 bases, with 5 bases of the junction left unmatched. The CDR3 sequence is 15 residues long. The CDR3 region has the DNA TGTGCCAGCAGCTTCGGAGTAGCGGGAGGCAATGAGCAGTTCTTC. Protein product: CASSFGVAGGNEQFF.

The chain employs TRBV7-8 and TRBJ2-1, with 16 positions matching TRBD2. CDR3 size: 17 residues. Trimming cost V 5 bases and J 2 bases; bases outside gene matches: 3. Germline V gene lookup returns CDR1 SGHVS and CDR2 FQNEAQ. DNA for the CDR3: TGTGCCAGCAGCCTGGGACTAGCGGGAGGGACCTACAATGAGCAGTTCTTC. Its protein product is CASSLGLAGGTYNEQFF.

This clone has only one observation. The chain employs TRBV5-6 and TRBJ1-2, with D uncertain. V lost 0 bases and J lost 5, with 5 bases in between. The CDR3 sequence is 12 residues long. CDR1 is SGHDT and CDR2 is YYEEEE in the germline V gene. CDR3 DNA: TGTGCCAGCAGCTTGGAGAGATATGGCTACACCTTC. As protein: CASSLERYGYTF.

About this clone: A read error is possible here, since a much larger clone lies one base away. This sample includes further DNA sequences coding for the same CDR3. The gene calls are TRBV25-1 and TRBJ2-7; 8 positions agree with TRBD2. The CDR3 extends over 13 amino acids. Germline V gene data show CDR1 as MGHDK and CDR2 as SYGVNS. CDR3: CASKTSGSYEQYF. The CDR3 coding sequence is TGTGCTAGCAAAACTAGCGGATCCTACGAGCAGTACTTC.

The J gene is TRBJ2-7, the V gene TRBV28; 11 bases align to TRBD2. V shed 5 bases, J shed 1 base, and the junction held 22 bases outside the gene matches. The CDR3 has 21 amino acids. Germline V CDR1 and CDR2: MDHEN, SYDVKM. DNA of the CDR3: TGTGCCAGCAGTCTCAGGGGGGGGCAAATACTAGCGGGAGACGGGTCCTACGAGCAGTACTTC. Encoded protein: CASSLRGGQILAGDGSYEQYF. The entire variable domain, with the rest obtained from reference TRBV28 and TRBJ2-7, is as follows: DVKVTQSSRYLVKRTGEKVFLECVQDMDHENMFWYRQDPGLGLRLIYFSYDVKMKEKGDIPEGYSVSREKKERFSLILESASTNQTSMYLCASSLRGGQILAGDGSYEQYFGPGTRLTVT.

This chain joins TRBV9 and TRBJ2-4; D is perhaps TRBD2 (5 bases). V was shortened by 0 bases and J by 7 bases, with 14 bases between the two germline ends. CDR1 and CDR2 (germline): SGDLS, YYNGEE. This CDR3 region has 15 residues. For the CDR3, the DNA is TGTGCCAGCAGCGTAGGATTCGGGGTTGGGAACATTCAGTACTTC. Translating gives CASSVGFGVGNIQYF. The full variable domain, in which reference TRBV9 and TRBJ2-4 provide the parts outside the CDR3, is DSGVTQTPKHLITATGQRVTLRCSPRSGDLSVYWYQQSLDQGLQFLIQYYNGEERAKGNILERFSAQQFPDLHSELNLSSLELGDSALYFCASSVGFGVGNIQYFGAGTRLSVL.

V gene TRBV5-4 combines with J gene TRBJ2-2; the match to TRBD2 covers 10 bases. With V trimmed by 6 bases and J by 4 bases, 9 bases remained unmatched. CDR1 is SGHNT, CDR2 YYREEE, per germline (reference sequence). The CDR3 is 16 residues long. CDR3 bases: TGTGCCAGCAAGGAGCGGGAGGGCCGCGCCACCGGGGAGCTGTTTTTT. This encodes CASKEREGRATGELFF. Based on the CDR3 plus reference TRBV5-4 and TRBJ2-2, the full variable domain is ETGVTQSPTHLIKTRGQQVTLRCSSQSGHNTVSWYQQALGQGPQFIFQYYREEENGRGNFPPRFSGLQFPNYSSELNVNALELDDSALYLCASKEREGRATGELFFGEGSRLTVL.

The chain couples TRBV6-5 to TRBJ2-1; tentatively, D is TRBD2 (6 bases). Germline CDR1 reads MNHEY; CDR2 reads SVGAGI. Trimming took off 4 bases at V and 0 bases at J, with 10 bases between the two ends. CDR3 size: 15 residues. The CDR3 region is CASSLAEPSYNEQFF. Here the CDR3 DNA reads TGTGCCAGCAGTTTAGCGGAACCCTCCTACAATGAGCAGTTCTTC.

The chain is built from TRBV19 and TRBJ2-5; no firm D call. There are 14 residues in the CDR3. Germline V gives CDR1 LNHDA, CDR2 SQIVND (reference sequence). V lost 4 bases, J lost 5 bases, and 14 bases lay in between. This chain's CDR3 is CASSTRLERETQYF. The CDR3 bases are TGTGCCAGTAGTACGAGACTCGAACGGGAGACCCAGTACTTC.

J is TRBJ2-7 and V is TRBV14; no reliable D call. Germline-derived CDR1 and CDR2 are SGHDN and FVKESK. Trimming took off 0 bases at V and 5 bases at J, with 14 bases between the two ends. This CDR3 comprises 15 residues. CDR3 protein: CASSQDPGRSHEQYF. CDR3 coding DNA: TGTGCCAGCAGCCAAGACCCAGGTCGTTCTCACGAGCAGTACTTC.

In its sample, this clone was seen once. Here the CDR3 DNA reads TGTGCCAGCAGCCCGGGGCTCTCAGGGGGTCAGCCCCAGCATTTT. Translation: CASSPGLSGGQPQHF. J is TRBJ1-5 and V is TRBV5-8, with TRBD1 matching 7 bases. The CDR3 extends over 15 amino acids. J was trimmed by 6 bases and V by 4 bases; bases with no gene match: 10. In germline, CDR1 is SGHTS, CDR2 YDEGEE.

The chain is built from TRBV29-1 and TRBJ2-1, with a tentative D call TRBD2 (6 bases). CDR3 length equals 16 residues. CDR1 is SQVTM and CDR2 is ANQGSEA in the germline V gene. The V gene lost 1 base and the J gene lost 1 base, with 14 bases spanning the gap. CDR3 sequence (DNA): TGCAGCGTTGAAGGGGCCATAGCGGAATCCTACAATGAGCAGTTCTTC. This translates into CSVEGAIAESYNEQFF.

This chain uses TRBV7-9 with TRBJ2-1; 10 bases map to TRBD1. Looked up from germline, CDR1 is SEHNR and CDR2 is FQNEAQ (reference sequence). V shed 3 bases and J 10 bases; nucleotides not matched to a gene: 3. The CDR3 is made up of 13 amino acids. Written as DNA, the CDR3 is TGTGCCAGCAGCTTGGGGACAGGGGACGAGCAGTTCTTC. Protein sequence: CASSLGTGDEQFF.

V and J are TRBV7-2 and TRBJ1-4; D is ambiguous. This CDR3 region has 13 residues. CDR1 and CDR2 from the germline V gene are SGHTA and FQGNSA. Trimming left V 2 bases short and J 7 bases short, with 8 bases between. CDR3 loop: CASSLLRAEKLFF. The DNA for the CDR3 is TGTGCCAGCAGCTTACTGCGTGCTGAAAAACTGTTTTTT.

The chain uses TRBV28 and TRBJ2-1, with 8 bases that match TRBD2. J lost 16 bases, V lost 4 bases, and 6 bases had no gene match. This CDR3 spans 11 amino acids. The germline V gene encodes CDR1 MDHEN and CDR2 SYDVKM. The CDR3 nucleotides are TGTGCCAGCAGTTCGAGGACTAGCTACTTCTTC. This encodes CASSSRTSYFF.